This TCR beta chain comes out of a study of lymphopenia after photon versus proton radiotherapy. The CDR3 length is 15 residues. Germline V gene data show CDR1 as SGHRS and CDR2 as YFSETQ. Clones were sequenced by immunoSEQ multiplex PCR, and TCRdb holds only the in-frame ones, with some missing. The table records roughly 53,000 clones, around four fifths of them present only once. Of note for this clone: Antigen unknown. A junction end diverges from the germline sequence, so it may reflect a read error.

Study-level findings and limits: Better survival with proton therapy was suggested as possible, not demonstrated. After the lymphocyte nadir, photon-treated repertoires showed oligoclonal expansion, especially of CD8+ Temra cells. Under photons, naive T cells and diversity fell while effector/memory populations rose.

This TCR was sampled from a man aged 50 or older with gastric cancer. Sequenced here: peripheral blood, sampled from a patient treated with photon-based radiotherapy. V usage is TRBV5-1 and J usage is TRBJ2-5, with 9 positions matching TRBD1. The end of the DNA aligns better with TRBJ2-7, so the J call may be wrong. The CDR3 here is CASCLLGDRASEQYF. The CDR3 DNA follows: TGCGCCAGCTGCTTGCTTGGGGACAGGGCCTCCGAGCAGTACTTC.